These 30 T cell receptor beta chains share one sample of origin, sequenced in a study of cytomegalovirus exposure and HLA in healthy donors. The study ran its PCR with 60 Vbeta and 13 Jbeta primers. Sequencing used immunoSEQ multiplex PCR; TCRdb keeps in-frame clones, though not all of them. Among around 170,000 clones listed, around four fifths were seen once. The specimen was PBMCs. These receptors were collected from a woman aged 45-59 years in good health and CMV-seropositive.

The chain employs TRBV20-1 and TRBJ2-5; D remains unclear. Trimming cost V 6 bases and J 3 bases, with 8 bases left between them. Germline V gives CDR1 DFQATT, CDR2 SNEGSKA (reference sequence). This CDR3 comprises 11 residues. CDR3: CSANKEETQYF. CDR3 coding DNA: TGCAGTGCAAACAAAGAAGAGACCCAGTACTTC.

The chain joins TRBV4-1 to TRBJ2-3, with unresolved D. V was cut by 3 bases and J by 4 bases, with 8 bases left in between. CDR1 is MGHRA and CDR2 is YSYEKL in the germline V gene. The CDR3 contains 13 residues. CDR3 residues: CASSHEPPDTQYF. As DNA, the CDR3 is TGCGCCAGCAGCCACGAGCCCCCAGATACGCAGTATTTT.

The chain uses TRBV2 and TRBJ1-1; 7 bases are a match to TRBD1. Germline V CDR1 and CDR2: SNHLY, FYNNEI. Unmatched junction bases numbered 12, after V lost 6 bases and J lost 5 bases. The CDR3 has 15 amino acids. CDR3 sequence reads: CASRAVGGGGTEAFF. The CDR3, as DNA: TGTGCCAGCAGGGCGGTAGGGGGCGGGGGGACTGAAGCTTTCTTT.

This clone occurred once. CDR3 in DNA: TGTGCCAGCTCACTTCTGACAGGGGATCAGCCCCAGCATTTT. It specifies CASSLLTGDQPQHF. V gene TRBV18 combines with J gene TRBJ1-5; 8 positions match TRBD1. V shed 4 bases, J shed 5 bases, and the junction held 4 bases outside the gene matches. CDR3 size: 14 residues. The V gene's germline CDR1 is KGHSH and CDR2 LQKENI.

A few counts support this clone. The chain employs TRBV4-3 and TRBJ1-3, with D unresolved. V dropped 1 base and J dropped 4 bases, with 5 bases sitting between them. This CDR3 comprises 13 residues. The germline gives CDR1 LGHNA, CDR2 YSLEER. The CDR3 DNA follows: TGCGCCAGCAGCCAAGTCTTCGGAAACACCATATATTTT. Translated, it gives CASSQVFGNTIYF.

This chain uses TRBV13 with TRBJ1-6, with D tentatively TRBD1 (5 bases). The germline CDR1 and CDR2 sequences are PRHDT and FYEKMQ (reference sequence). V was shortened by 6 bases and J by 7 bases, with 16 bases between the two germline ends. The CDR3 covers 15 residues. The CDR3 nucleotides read TGTGCCAGCAGTCCCTCGGGTCAGGGAAATTCACCCCTCCACTTT. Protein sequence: CASSPSGQGNSPLHF.

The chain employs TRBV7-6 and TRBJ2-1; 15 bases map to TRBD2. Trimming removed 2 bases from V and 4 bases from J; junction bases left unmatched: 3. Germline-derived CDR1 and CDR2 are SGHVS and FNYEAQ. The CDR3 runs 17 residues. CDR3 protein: CASSLTGTSGGYNEQFF. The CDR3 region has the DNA TGTGCCAGCAGCTTAACCGGGACTAGCGGGGGGTACAATGAGCAGTTCTTC.

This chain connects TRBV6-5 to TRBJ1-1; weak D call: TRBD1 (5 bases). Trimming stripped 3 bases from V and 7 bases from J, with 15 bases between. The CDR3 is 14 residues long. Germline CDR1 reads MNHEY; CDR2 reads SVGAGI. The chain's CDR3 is CASSYRQGTREAFF. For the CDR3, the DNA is TGTGCCAGCAGTTATAGGCAGGGTACCCGTGAAGCTTTCTTT.

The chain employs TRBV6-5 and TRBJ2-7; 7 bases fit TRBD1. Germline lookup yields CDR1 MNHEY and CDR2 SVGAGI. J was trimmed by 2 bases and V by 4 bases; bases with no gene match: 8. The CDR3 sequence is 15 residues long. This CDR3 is CASSSTPGTAYEQYF. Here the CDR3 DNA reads TGTGCCAGCAGTTCCACGCCTGGGACAGCCTACGAGCAGTACTTC.

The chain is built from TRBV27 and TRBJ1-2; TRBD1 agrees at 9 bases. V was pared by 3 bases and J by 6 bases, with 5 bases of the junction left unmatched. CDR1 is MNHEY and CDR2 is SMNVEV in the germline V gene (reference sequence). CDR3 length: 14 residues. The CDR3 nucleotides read TGTGCCAGCAGTTTCATACAGGGGGCGGATGGCTACACCTTC. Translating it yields CASSFIQGADGYTF.

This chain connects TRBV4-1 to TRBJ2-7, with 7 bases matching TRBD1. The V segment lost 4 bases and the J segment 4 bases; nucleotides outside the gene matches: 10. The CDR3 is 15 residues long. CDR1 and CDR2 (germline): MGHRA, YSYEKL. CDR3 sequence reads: CASSLQGEQIYEQYF. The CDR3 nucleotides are TGCGCCAGCAGCCTCCAGGGGGAACAAATTTACGAGCAGTACTTC.

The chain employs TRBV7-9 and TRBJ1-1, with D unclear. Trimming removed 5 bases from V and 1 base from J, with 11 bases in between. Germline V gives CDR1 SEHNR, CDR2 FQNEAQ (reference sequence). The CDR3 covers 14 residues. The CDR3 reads CASSPIPGNTEAFF. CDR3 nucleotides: TGTGCCAGCAGCCCCATCCCGGGGAACACTGAAGCTTTCTTT.

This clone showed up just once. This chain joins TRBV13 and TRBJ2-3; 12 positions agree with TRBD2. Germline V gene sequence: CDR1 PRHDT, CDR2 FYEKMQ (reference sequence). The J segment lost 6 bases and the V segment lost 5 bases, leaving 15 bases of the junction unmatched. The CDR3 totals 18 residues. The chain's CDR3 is CASSLGLAGGGQVDTQYF. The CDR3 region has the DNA TGTGCCAGCAGCCTGGGACTAGCGGGCGGGGGCCAAGTTGATACGCAGTATTTT.

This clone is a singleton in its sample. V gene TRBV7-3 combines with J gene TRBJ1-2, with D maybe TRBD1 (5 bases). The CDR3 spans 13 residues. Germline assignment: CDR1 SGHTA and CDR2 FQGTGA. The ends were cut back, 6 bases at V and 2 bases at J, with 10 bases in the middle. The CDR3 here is CASSKGPNYGYTF. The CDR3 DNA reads TGTGCCAGCAGTAAGGGGCCAAACTATGGCTACACCTTC.

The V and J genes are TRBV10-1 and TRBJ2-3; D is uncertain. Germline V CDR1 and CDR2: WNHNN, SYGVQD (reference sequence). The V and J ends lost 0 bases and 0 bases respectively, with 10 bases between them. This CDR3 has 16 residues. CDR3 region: CASSESRLTSTDTQYF. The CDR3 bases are TGCGCCAGCAGTGAGTCGCGACTCACTAGCACAGATACGCAGTATTTT.

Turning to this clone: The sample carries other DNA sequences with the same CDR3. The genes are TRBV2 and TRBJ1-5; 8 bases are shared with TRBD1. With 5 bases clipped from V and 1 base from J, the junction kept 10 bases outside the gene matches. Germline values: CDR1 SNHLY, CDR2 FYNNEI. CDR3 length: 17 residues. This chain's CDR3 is CASSQRRGPDSNQPQHF. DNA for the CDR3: TGTGCCAGCAGTCAACGCAGGGGGCCTGACAGCAATCAGCCCCAGCATTTT.

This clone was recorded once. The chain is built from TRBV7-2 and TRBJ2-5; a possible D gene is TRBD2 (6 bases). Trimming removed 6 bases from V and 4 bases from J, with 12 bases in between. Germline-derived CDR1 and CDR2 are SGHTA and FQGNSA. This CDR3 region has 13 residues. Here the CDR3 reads CASRGGVGETQYF. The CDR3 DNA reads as TGTGCCAGCAGGGGGGGAGTGGGAGAGACCCAGTACTTC.

The CDR3: CASTGTANYGYTF. The CDR3 nucleotides read TGTGCCAGCACCGGGACAGCTAACTATGGCTACACCTTC. The chain carries TRBV19 and TRBJ1-2, with 7 nucleotides matching TRBD1. The CDR3 runs to 13 residues. Per the germline V gene, CDR1 is LNHDA and CDR2 is SQIVND (reference sequence). V lost 9 bases and J lost 0; bases outside the gene matches: 4.

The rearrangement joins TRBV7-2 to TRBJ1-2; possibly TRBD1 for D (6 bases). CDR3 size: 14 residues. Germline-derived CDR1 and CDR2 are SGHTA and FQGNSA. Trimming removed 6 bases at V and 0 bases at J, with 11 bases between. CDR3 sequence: CASSPDSANYGYTF. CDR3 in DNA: TGTGCCAGCAGTCCGGACAGCGCTAACTATGGCTACACCTTC. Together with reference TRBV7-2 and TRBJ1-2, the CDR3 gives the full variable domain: GAGVSQSPSNKVTEKGKDVELRCDPISGHTALYWYRQSLGQGLEFLIYFQGNSAPDKSGLPSDRFSAERTGGSVSTLTIQRTQQEDSAVYLCASSPDSANYGYTFGSGTRLTVV.

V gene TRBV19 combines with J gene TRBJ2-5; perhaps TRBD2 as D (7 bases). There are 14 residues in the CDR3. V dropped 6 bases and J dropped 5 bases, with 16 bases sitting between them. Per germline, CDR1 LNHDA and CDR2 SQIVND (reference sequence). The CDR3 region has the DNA TGTGCCAGTAGCTGGGGGGGCCTCGGGGAGACCCAGTACTTC. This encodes CASSWGGLGETQYF. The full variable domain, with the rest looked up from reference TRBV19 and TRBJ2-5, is DGGITQSPKYLFRKEGQNVTLSCEQNLNHDAMYWYRQDPGQGLRLIYYSQIVNDFQKGDIAEGYSVSREKKESFPLTVTSAQKNPTAFYLCASSWGGLGETQYFGPGTRLLVL.

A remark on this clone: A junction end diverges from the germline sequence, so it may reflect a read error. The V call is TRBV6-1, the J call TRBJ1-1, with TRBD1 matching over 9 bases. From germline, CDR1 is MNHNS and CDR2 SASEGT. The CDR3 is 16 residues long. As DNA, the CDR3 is TGTGCCATCAGTGAAGGGACAGGGCTGTTCAACACTGAAGCTTTCTTT. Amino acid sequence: CAISEGTGLFNTEAFF.

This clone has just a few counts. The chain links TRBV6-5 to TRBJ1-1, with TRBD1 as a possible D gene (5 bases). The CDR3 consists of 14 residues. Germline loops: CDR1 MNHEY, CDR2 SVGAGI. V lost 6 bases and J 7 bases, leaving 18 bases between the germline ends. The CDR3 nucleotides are TGTGCCAGCAGGACAAATTCGGGGGTTGGTGAAGCTTTCTTT. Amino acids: CASRTNSGVGEAFF.

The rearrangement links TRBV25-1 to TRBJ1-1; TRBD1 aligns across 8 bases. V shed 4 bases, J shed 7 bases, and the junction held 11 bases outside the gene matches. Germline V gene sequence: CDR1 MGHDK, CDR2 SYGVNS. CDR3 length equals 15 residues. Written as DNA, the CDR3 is TGTGCCAGCAGTGCAGCCTCAGGGGGCGCGGGTGAAGCTTTCTTT. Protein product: CASSAASGGAGEAFF.

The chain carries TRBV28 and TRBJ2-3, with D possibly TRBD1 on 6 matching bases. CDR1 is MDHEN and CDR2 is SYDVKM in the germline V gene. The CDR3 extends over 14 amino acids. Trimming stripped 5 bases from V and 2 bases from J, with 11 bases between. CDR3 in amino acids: CASSGTIFTDTQYF. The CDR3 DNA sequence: TGTGCCAGCAGTGGGACAATATTCACAGATACGCAGTATTTT.

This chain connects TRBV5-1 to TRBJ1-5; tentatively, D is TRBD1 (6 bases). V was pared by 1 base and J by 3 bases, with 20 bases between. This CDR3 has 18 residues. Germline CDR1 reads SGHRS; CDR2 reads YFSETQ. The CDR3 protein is CASSLSPSGGGVNQPQHF. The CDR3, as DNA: TGCGCCAGCAGCTTGTCCCCAAGCGGGGGGGGCGTCAATCAGCCCCAGCATTTT.

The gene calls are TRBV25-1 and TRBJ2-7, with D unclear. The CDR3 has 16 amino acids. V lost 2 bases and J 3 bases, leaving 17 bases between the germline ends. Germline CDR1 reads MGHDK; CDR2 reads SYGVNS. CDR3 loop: CASSEPPGLTLYEQYF. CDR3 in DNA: TGTGCCAGCAGTGAACCTCCGGGTCTGACCCTCTACGAGCAGTACTTC.

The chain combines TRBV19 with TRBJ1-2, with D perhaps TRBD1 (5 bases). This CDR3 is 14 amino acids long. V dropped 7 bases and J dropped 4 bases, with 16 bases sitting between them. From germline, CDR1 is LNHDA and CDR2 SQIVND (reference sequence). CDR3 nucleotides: TGTGCCAGTACTCCCCCGGGGAGGGGCTATGGCTACACCTTC. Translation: CASTPPGRGYGYTF.

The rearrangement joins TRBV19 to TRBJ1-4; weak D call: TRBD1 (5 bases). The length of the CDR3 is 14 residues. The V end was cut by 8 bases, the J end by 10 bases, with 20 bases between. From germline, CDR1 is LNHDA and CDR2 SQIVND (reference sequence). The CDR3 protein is CASRATDLGGKLFF. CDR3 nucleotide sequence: TGTGCCAGTCGGGCGACAGATCTGGGGGGAAAACTGTTTTTT.

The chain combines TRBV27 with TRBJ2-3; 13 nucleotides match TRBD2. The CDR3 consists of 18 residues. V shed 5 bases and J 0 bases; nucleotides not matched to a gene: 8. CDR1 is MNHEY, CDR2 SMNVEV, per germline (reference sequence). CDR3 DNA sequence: TGTGCCAGCAGTCCCAGACTAGCGGGGGGCCGAAGCACAGATACGCAGTATTTT. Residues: CASSPRLAGGRSTDTQYF.

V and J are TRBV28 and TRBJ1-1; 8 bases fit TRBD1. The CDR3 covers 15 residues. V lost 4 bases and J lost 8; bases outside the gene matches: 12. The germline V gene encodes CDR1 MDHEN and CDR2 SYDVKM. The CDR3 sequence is CASSSPPGTGEEAFF. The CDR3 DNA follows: TGTGCCAGCAGTTCCCCCCCCGGGACAGGAGAGGAAGCTTTCTTT.